This TCR beta chain is drawn from a study of T cells after yellow fever vaccination. Study in general: For low cell numbers, libraries were made with SMART-Seq v4 Ultra Low Input.

The study made its TCR cDNA through 5'RACE template switching. That step introduced a universal primer site along with UMIs. TCRdb ran MiXCR on the 5' RACE reads and lists one entry per CDR3 protein. This sample has about 300,000 distinct CDR3 sequences; around 9.3% occur once, and the top ten carry about 3.5%. This clonotype was counted a few times. The TCR sequence derives from a man aged 18 to 29 who received the YFV17D yellow fever vaccine. This specimen was CD4+ T cells sorted from PBMCs, taken 5 days after the yellow fever booster vaccination.

In DNA form, the CDR3 reads TGTGCCAGCAGTGCAAACCTAGCGGGGGCCTGGGATACGCAGTATTTT. Its translation: CASSANLAGAWDTQYF. The gene calls are TRBV6-1 and TRBJ2-3; 10 bases align to TRBD2. CDR1 and CDR2 (germline): MNHNS, SASEGT. This CDR3 contains 16 residues. V lost 4 bases and J lost 6; bases outside the gene matches: 10.